What follows are 7 T cell receptor beta chains derived from one specimen sequenced in a study of shared clonotypes between healthy human individuals. The assay was immunoSEQ multiplex PCR, and TCRdb's table has in-frame clones only and misses some. The table lists about 1.5 million clones, 95% to 97% of them singletons. The source material was naive CD4+ T cells sorted from blood. Indicated subset: CD45RA+ positively selected. The receptors stem from a man aged 30 to 39 in good health.

The genes are TRBV27 and TRBJ2-3; D is possibly TRBD2 (6 bases). Trimming cost V 6 bases and J 0 bases, with 19 bases left between them. The CDR3 covers 17 residues. Germline CDR1 MNHEY, CDR2 SMNVEV (reference sequence). The DNA for the CDR3 is TGTGCCAGCAGACTCAGGACCGGGACTTCAAGCACAGATACGCAGTATTTT. Residues: CASRLRTGTSSTDTQYF.

The rearrangement links TRBV10-3 to TRBJ2-3; 13 bases line up with TRBD2. Trimming removed 7 bases from V and 5 bases from J; junction bases left unmatched: 6. The CDR3 loop spans 15 amino acids. Per germline, CDR1 ENHRY and CDR2 SYGVKD. The CDR3 spells CAINTSGRGGDTQYF. Written as DNA, the CDR3 is TGTGCCATCAATACTAGCGGGAGGGGAGGAGATACGCAGTATTTT.

The rearrangement uses TRBV7-2 and TRBJ2-7; 12 nucleotides line up with TRBD2. CDR1 SGHTA and CDR2 FQGNSA come from the germline V gene. There are 15 residues in the CDR3. V lost 1 base and J lost 7; bases outside the gene matches: 5. The chain's CDR3 is CASSLGLAGVGEQYF. The CDR3 region has the DNA TGTGCCAGCAGCTTAGGACTAGCGGGAGTGGGAGAGCAGTACTTC. Combining the CDR3 with reference TRBV7-2 and TRBJ2-7 gives the whole variable domain GAGVSQSPSNKVTEKGKDVELRCDPISGHTALYWYRQSLGQGLEFLIYFQGNSAPDKSGLPSDRFSAERTGGSVSTLTIQRTQQEDSAVYLCASSLGLAGVGEQYFGPGTRLTVT.

Comment on this clone: At the DNA level, this CDR3 is encoded by other sequences in the same sample as well. The DNA of the CDR3 is TGTGCCAGCAGTGTTGAGAGAGCCTACGAGCAGTACTTC. Its protein is CASSVERAYEQYF. The V and J genes are TRBV2 and TRBJ2-7; D is uncertain. Trimming removed 4 bases from V and 2 bases from J, with 9 bases in between. Germline CDR1 is SNHLY and CDR2 is FYNNEI. The CDR3 has 13 residues.

The rearrangement joins TRBV15 to TRBJ1-3; D is perhaps TRBD1 (5 bases). The germline V gene has CDR1 LNHNV and CDR2 YYDKDF (reference sequence). Trimming shortened V by 1 base and J by 7 bases, and 8 bases separated the two germline ends. The CDR3 is made up of 13 amino acids. The CDR3 nucleotides are TGTGCCACCAGCAGAGTCGACAGTAACACCATATATTTT. Encoded protein: CATSRVDSNTIYF. Supplemented by reference TRBV15 and TRBJ1-3, the full variable domain reads DAMVIQNPRYQVTQFGKPVTLSCSQTLNHNVMYWYQQKSSQAPKLLFHYYDKDFNNEADTPDNFQSRRPNTSFCFLDIRSPGLGDTAMYLCATSRVDSNTIYFGEGSWLTVV.

The genes are TRBV29-1 and TRBJ1-4; 9 bases are shared with TRBD1. Germline lookup yields CDR1 SQVTM and CDR2 ANQGSEA. The CDR3 extends over 15 amino acids. V was pared by 1 base and J by 5 bases, with 5 bases of the junction left unmatched. CDR3 residues: CSVEGEGQGNEKLFF. For the CDR3, the DNA is TGCAGCGTTGAAGGCGAGGGACAGGGAAATGAAAAACTGTTTTTT.

This chain connects TRBV10-2 to TRBJ2-3; TRBD2 matches 11 bases. V gave up 6 bases and J gave up 0 bases; unmatched junction bases: 11. The CDR3 is made up of 18 amino acids. Per the germline V gene, CDR1 is WSHSY and CDR2 is SAAADI. This CDR3 is CASRAIPGLAVSTDTQYF. The CDR3 nucleotides are TGCGCCAGCAGGGCCATCCCGGGACTAGCGGTTAGCACAGATACGCAGTATTTT.